This TCR beta chain is from a study of cytomegalovirus exposure and HLA in healthy donors. Vbeta (60) and Jbeta (13) primers were used in the PCR. The data were produced by immunoSEQ multiplex PCR, yet TCRdb's version contains in-frame clones alone and is incomplete. The sample holds 210,000 or so clones, about 87% seen once. This receptor was identified in a man in his thirties or forties in good health and CMV-seronegative. Sequences were obtained from PBMCs.

The CDR3, as DNA: TGTGCCTGGACTAAAAAAGGGGTCTCCTACGAGCAGTACTTC. This codes for CAWTKKGVSYEQYF. The V gene is TRBV30, the J gene TRBJ2-7, with D perhaps TRBD1 (5 bases). This CDR3 contains 14 residues. CDR1 and CDR2 (germline): GTSNPN, SVGIG (reference sequence). V dropped 4 bases and J dropped 0 bases, with 13 bases sitting between them.